The T cell receptor beta chain under discussion was sequenced for a study of cytomegalovirus exposure and HLA in healthy donors. Findings and limits, study-wide: According to a later analysis, most TCR beta chains associated with CMV appeared HLA-restricted. In the analysis, some V segments, TRBV6-2 and TRBV6-3 included, were excluded as indistinguishable.

As to this clone: Its antigen is not known. This specimen includes other DNA sequences encoding the same CDR3.

Nominal health characterized the donors when sampled, though unrecorded immune exposures were likely. Germline V gene sequence: CDR1 SQVTM, CDR2 ANQGSEA. The ends were cut back, 6 bases at V and 7 bases at J, with 22 bases in the middle. The CDR3 is 16 residues long. The PCR had 60 Vbeta and 13 Jbeta primers. Clones were sequenced by immunoSEQ multiplex PCR, and TCRdb holds only the in-frame ones, with some missing. This table holds about 95,000 clones, about 75% found once. The chain recombines TRBV29-1 with TRBJ1-6; possibly TRBD1 for D (5 bases). Sequenced material: PBMCs. The clonotype was recovered from a woman aged 40-49 years in good health and CMV-seronegative. For the CDR3, the DNA is TGCAGCGTCCCCCGCGGGGGAAGCCTAAGGAATTCACCCCTCCACTTT. Protein product: CSVPRGGSLRNSPLHF.